The 18 T cell receptor beta chains below come from one sample, sequenced in a study of cytomegalovirus exposure and HLA in healthy donors. With 60 Vbeta and 13 Jbeta primers, the PCR was carried out. Produced via immunoSEQ multiplex PCR; TCRdb's table is partial and in-frame only. This sample has under 200,000 clones, with roughly 77% found just once. Sequencing input: PBMCs. Every receptor here comes from a woman aged 18-30 years in good health and CMV-seronegative.

The chain has TRBV5-1 and TRBJ2-1, with 9 bases identical to TRBD2. The V and J ends lost 3 bases and 7 bases, in that order; junction bases with no gene match: 8. The CDR3 is made up of 15 amino acids. Looked up from germline, CDR1 is SGHRS and CDR2 is YFSETQ. The CDR3 DNA sequence: TGCGCCAGCAGCTCCGGAGCGGGGGGTGGAAATGAGCAGTTCTTC. This translates into CASSSGAGGGNEQFF.

The rearrangement joins TRBV5-4 to TRBJ2-5, with 10 bases fitting TRBD1. Germline V gives CDR1 SGHNT, CDR2 YYREEE (reference sequence). The CDR3 loop spans 18 amino acids. V dropped 4 bases and J dropped 5; count of bases not matched to a gene: 17. CDR3 in amino acids: CASSPGTGVYPSVETQYF. The CDR3 nucleotides are TGTGCCAGCAGCCCCGGGACAGGGGTGTACCCATCGGTGGAGACCCAGTACTTC.

The rearrangement joins TRBV5-4 to TRBJ2-7, with 7 bases aligning to TRBD1. Trimming at V came to 2 bases and at J to 4 bases, leaving 6 bases not matched to a gene. The CDR3 has 14 residues. Germline lookup yields CDR1 SGHNT and CDR2 YYREEE (reference sequence). The CDR3 bases are TGTGCCAGCAGCTTCGAGGGGGCGCGGTACGAGCAGTACTTC. Its protein product is CASSFEGARYEQYF.

This chain joins TRBV5-1 and TRBJ1-3; the D is unclear. The V end was cut by 0 bases, the J end by 0 bases, with 7 bases between. The CDR3 totals 15 residues. From germline, CDR1 is SGHRS and CDR2 YFSETQ. CDR3 sequence reads: CASSLDMSSGNTIYF. Written as DNA, the CDR3 is TGCGCCAGCAGCTTGGATATGAGCTCTGGAAACACCATATATTTT.

V usage is TRBV5-1 and J usage is TRBJ2-3, with a tentative D call TRBD2 (5 bases). The V and J ends lost 3 bases and 5 bases respectively, with 10 bases between them. Germline V gene lookup returns CDR1 SGHRS and CDR2 YFSETQ. There are 13 residues in the CDR3. CDR3 sequence reads: CASSSEGRDTQYF. As DNA, the CDR3 is TGCGCCAGCAGCTCTGAAGGGAGAGATACGCAGTATTTT.

The chain is built from TRBV5-4 and TRBJ2-6, with 8 bases matching TRBD1. This CDR3 comprises 17 residues. V was clipped by 4 bases and J by 0 bases; unmatched bases: 6. Germline lookup yields CDR1 SGHNT and CDR2 YYREEE (reference sequence). The CDR3 reads CASSQGTGDSGANVLTF. In nucleotides, the CDR3 is TGTGCCAGCAGCCAAGGGACAGGAGACTCTGGGGCCAACGTCCTGACTTTC.

V usage is TRBV6-1 and J usage is TRBJ2-1, with D unresolved. Trimming took off 8 bases at V and 10 bases at J, with 21 bases between the two ends. CDR3 length equals 14 residues. Per germline, CDR1 MNHNS and CDR2 SASEGT. CDR3 protein: CASARQLGTGEQFF. CDR3 bases: TGTGCCAGCGCCCGCCAATTGGGCACTGGGGAGCAGTTCTTC.

This chain joins TRBV11-2 and TRBJ1-2; 7 bases match TRBD1. Germline values: CDR1 SGHAT, CDR2 FQNNGV. This CDR3 is built from 14 residues. V lost 4 bases, J lost 4 bases, and 6 bases stayed unmatched. The CDR3 reads CASSSGTDLYGYTF. CDR3 DNA sequence: TGTGCCAGCAGCTCCGGGACAGACCTCTATGGCTACACCTTC. Combining the CDR3 with reference TRBV11-2 and TRBJ1-2 gives the whole variable domain EAGVAQSPRYKIIEKRQSVAFWCNPISGHATLYWYQQILGQGPKLLIQFQNNGVVDDSQLPKDRFSAERLKGVDSTLKIQPAKLEDSAVYLCASSSGTDLYGYTFGSGTRLTVV.

The rearrangement uses TRBV30 and TRBJ1-2; 7 bases match TRBD1. Germline CDR1 is GTSNPN and CDR2 is SVGIG (reference sequence). This CDR3 region has 12 residues. Trimming cost V 5 bases and J 3 bases; bases outside gene matches: 3. The CDR3 loop is CAWSTGYYGYTF. The CDR3 nucleotides read TGTGCCTGGTCGACAGGGTACTATGGCTACACCTTC. Combining the CDR3 with reference TRBV30 and TRBJ1-2 gives the whole variable domain SQTIHQWPATLVQPVGSPLSLECTVEGTSNPNLYWYRQAAGRGLQLLFYSVGIGQISSEVPQNLSASRPQDRQFILSSKKLLLSDSGFYLCAWSTGYYGYTFGSGTRLTVV.

The V and J genes are TRBV19 and TRBJ1-5; the D gene is possibly TRBD1 (6 bases). The germline CDR1 and CDR2 sequences are LNHDA and SQIVND (reference sequence). The CDR3 is 14 amino acids. Trimming cost V 8 bases and J 7 bases, with 18 bases left between them. This CDR3 reads CASRKKGVPQPQHF. The CDR3 nucleotides read TGTGCCAGTCGAAAGAAGGGGGTTCCCCAGCCCCAGCATTTT.

This clone was observed a handful of times. This chain joins TRBV5-4 and TRBJ2-7, with 7 bases that match TRBD1. J gave up 5 bases and V 1 base, and 6 bases lay outside the gene matches. CDR1 is SGHNT, CDR2 YYREEE, per germline (reference sequence). This CDR3 region has 14 residues. This chain's CDR3 is CASSLHGTVNEQYF. CDR3 nucleotides: TGTGCCAGCAGCTTGCACGGGACAGTGAACGAGCAGTACTTC.

V and J are TRBV6-1 and TRBJ1-5, with D possibly matching TRBD1 (6 bases). The germline V gene encodes CDR1 MNHNS and CDR2 SASEGT. CDR3 length: 17 amino acids. V was trimmed by 2 bases and J by 2 bases, leaving 16 bases between them. In nucleotides, the CDR3 is TGTGCCAGCAGTGAAAGGGGACACGAGATCGGCAATCAGCCCCAGCATTTT. Protein: CASSERGHEIGNQPQHF.

CDR3 residues: CSVEDQPGEQFF. The CDR3 coding sequence is TGCAGCGTTGAAGATCAACCGGGTGAGCAGTTCTTC. The chain is built from TRBV29-1 and TRBJ2-1; D not certain. The CDR3 extends over 12 amino acids. V was trimmed by 0 bases and J by 9 bases, leaving 9 bases between them. CDR1 and CDR2 from the germline V gene are SQVTM and ANQGSEA.

V and J are TRBV5-1 and TRBJ2-7; perhaps TRBD1 as D (5 bases). The CDR3 loop spans 14 amino acids. Germline loops: CDR1 SGHRS, CDR2 YFSETQ. Trimming shortened V by 0 bases and J by 4 bases, and 11 bases separated the two germline ends. The CDR3 sequence: CASSLASGIYEQYF. The CDR3 nucleotides are TGCGCCAGCAGCTTGGCCTCAGGGATTTACGAGCAGTACTTC.

The genes are TRBV27 and TRBJ1-1; D is uncertain. Between the trimmed V and J ends, which lost 3 bases and 3 bases, there was a span of 11 bases. The CDR3 sequence is 14 residues long. CDR1 MNHEY and CDR2 SMNVEV come from the germline V gene (reference sequence). The CDR3 nucleotides read TGTGCCAGCAGTTTCCGGCGTGGAGACACTGAAGCTTTCTTT. Protein product: CASSFRRGDTEAFF.

To note about this clone: Sequence at one end of the junction differs from germline and may be a read error. The rearrangement uses TRBV7-9 and TRBJ1-1, with a possible D match to TRBD1 (6 bases). CDR1 SEHNR and CDR2 FQNEAQ come from the germline V gene (reference sequence). There are 16 residues in the CDR3. CDR3 in DNA: TGTTCCAGCAGCCACCGCGGGGGCGATATCCGAACTGAAGCTTTCTTT. Amino acids: CSSSHRGGDIRTEAFF.

As concerns this clone: One junction end disagrees with the germline gene, perhaps due to a read error. J is TRBJ1-1 and V is TRBV7-9; a possible D gene is TRBD1 (6 bases). This CDR3 comprises 16 residues. Germline loops: CDR1 SEHNR, CDR2 FQNEAQ (reference sequence). The CDR3: CSSSLEGQGRGAEAFF. CDR3 DNA sequence: TGTTCCAGCAGCTTAGAAGGGCAGGGGAGGGGAGCTGAAGCTTTCTTT.

The chain is built from TRBV6-4 and TRBJ2-2, with unresolved D. V shed 0 bases and J shed 4 bases, with 15 bases lying between them. This CDR3 is built from 17 residues. The germline gives CDR1 MRHNA, CDR2 SNTAGT. CDR3 loop: CASSDSSKAGGTGELFF. In nucleotides, the CDR3 is TGTGCCAGCAGTGACTCTTCGAAGGCTGGCGGCACCGGGGAGCTGTTTTTT.